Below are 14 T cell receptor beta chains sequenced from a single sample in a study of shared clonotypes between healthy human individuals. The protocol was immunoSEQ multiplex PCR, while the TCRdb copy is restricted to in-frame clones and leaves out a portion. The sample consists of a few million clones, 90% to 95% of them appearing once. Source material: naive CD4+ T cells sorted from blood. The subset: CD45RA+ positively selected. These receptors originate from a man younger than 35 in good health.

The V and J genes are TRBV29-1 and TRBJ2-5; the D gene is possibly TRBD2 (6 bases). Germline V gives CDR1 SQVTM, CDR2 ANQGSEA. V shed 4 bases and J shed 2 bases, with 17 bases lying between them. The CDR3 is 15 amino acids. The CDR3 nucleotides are TGCAGCGTTGGTAGCGGCAGGAGGGATCAAGAGACCCAGTACTTC. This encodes CSVGSGRRDQETQYF.

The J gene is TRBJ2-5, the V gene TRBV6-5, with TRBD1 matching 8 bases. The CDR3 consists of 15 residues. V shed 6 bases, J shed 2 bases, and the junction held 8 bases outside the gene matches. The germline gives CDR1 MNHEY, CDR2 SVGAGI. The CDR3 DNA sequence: TGTGCCAGCAGCCACAGGGGGATGGGGCAAGAGACCCAGTACTTC. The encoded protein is CASSHRGMGQETQYF.

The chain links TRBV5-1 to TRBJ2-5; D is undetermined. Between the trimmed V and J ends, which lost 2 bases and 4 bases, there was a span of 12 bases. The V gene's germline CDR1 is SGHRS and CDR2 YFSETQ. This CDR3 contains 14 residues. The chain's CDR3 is CASSFSSIRETQYF. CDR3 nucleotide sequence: TGCGCCAGCAGCTTTAGTTCGATACGAGAGACCCAGTACTTC.

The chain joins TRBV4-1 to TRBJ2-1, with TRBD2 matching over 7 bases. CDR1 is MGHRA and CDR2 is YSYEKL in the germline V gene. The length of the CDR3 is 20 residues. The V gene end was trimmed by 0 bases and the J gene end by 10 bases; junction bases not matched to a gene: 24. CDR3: CASSQDRGRSWVAGQGEQFF. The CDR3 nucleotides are TGCGCCAGCAGCCAAGATCGGGGACGGTCTTGGGTAGCGGGCCAGGGAGAGCAGTTCTTC.

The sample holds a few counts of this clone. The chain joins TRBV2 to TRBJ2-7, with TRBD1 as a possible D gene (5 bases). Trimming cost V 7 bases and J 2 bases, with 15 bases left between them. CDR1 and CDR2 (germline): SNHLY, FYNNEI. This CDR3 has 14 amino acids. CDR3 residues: CASTVEQGPYEQYF. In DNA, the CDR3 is TGTGCCAGCACGGTTGAGCAGGGTCCCTACGAGCAGTACTTC.

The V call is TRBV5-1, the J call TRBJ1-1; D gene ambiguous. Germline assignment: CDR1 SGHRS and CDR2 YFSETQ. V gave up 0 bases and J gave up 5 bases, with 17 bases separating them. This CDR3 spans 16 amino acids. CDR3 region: CASSLDPVPLGTEAFF. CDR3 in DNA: TGCGCCAGCAGCTTGGATCCAGTCCCGTTGGGGACTGAAGCTTTCTTT.

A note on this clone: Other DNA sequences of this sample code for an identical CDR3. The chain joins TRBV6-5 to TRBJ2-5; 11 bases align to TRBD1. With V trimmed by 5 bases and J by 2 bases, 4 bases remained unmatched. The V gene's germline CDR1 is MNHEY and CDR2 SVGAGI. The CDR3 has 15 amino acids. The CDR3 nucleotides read TGTGCCAGCAGTCCCGGGACAGGGGGACAAGAGACCCAGTACTTC. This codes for CASSPGTGGQETQYF.

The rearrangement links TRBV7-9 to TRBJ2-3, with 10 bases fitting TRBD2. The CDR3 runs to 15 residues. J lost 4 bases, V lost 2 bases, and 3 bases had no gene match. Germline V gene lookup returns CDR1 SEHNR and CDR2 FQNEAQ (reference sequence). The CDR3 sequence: CASSLTSGTPDTQYF. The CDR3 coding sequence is TGTGCCAGCAGCTTAACTAGCGGGACCCCAGATACGCAGTATTTT.

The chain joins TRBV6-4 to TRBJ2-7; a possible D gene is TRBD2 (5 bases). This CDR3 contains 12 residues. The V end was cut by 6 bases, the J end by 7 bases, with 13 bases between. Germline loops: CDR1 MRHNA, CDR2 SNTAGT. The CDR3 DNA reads TGTGCCAGCAGCCTCTGGTCGGGGGAGCAGTACTTC. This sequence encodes CASSLWSGEQYF.

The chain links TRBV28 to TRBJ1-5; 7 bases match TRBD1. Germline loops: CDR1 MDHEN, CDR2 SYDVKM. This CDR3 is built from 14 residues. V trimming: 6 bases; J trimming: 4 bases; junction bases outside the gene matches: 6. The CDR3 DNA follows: TGTGCCAGCAGAGGACAGGTGGTAAATCAGCCCCAGCATTTT. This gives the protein CASRGQVVNQPQHF.

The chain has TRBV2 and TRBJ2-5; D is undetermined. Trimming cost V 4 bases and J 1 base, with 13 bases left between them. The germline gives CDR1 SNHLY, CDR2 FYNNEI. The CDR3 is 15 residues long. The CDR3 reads CASSGEMGSQETQYF. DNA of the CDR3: TGTGCCAGCAGTGGAGAGATGGGGTCCCAAGAGACCCAGTACTTC.

CDR3 sequence reads: CASSETAAGEKLFF. The CDR3 bases are TGTGCCAGCAGTGAGACGGCGGCGGGAGAAAAACTGTTTTTT. The chain carries TRBV2 and TRBJ1-4; D unresolved. V shed 3 bases and J shed 8 bases, with 13 bases lying between them. Germline CDR1 and CDR2: SNHLY and FYNNEI. CDR3 length: 14 residues.

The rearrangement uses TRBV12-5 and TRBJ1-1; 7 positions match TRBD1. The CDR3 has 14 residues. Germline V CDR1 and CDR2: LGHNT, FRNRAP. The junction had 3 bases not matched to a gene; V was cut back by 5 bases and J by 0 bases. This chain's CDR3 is CASGTGQLNTEAFF. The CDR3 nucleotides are TGTGCTAGTGGTACGGGACAGTTGAACACTGAAGCTTTCTTT.

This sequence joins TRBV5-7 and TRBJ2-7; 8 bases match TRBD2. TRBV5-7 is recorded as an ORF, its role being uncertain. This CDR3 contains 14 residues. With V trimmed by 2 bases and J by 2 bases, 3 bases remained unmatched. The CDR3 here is CASSFRGGAYEQYF. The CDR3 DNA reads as TGTGCCAGCAGCTTCCGGGGGGGGGCCTACGAGCAGTACTTC.